This TCR beta chain was observed in a study of read filtering for tumor transcriptome and immune sequencing (dated by TCRdb to the early 2020s). Background for the entire study: The cohort was composed of approximately 17 male and 11 to 15 female patients, with a mean age of approximately 70 years and an age range of roughly 47 to 90. As a main aim, a read-filtering strategy for immune repertoire data was addressed, with the specific question being whether clonotypes supported by a single read should be removed. After DNase treatment, whole-transcriptome libraries were prepared using the TruSeq RNA Access Library Prep Kit. By revised international staging, under 10 patients were R-ISS I, fewer than 20 were R-ISS II and about seven were R-ISS III. Per sample, about 4.05 to 10.27 million TCR-region mapped reads were obtained with IR-seq, compared with only about 80 to 1273 with RNA-seq. TCR repertoires obtained by targeted immune repertoire sequencing and by bulk whole-transcriptome sequencing performed on the same bone marrow samples were compared.

Starting from about 400 ng RNA, TCR libraries were constructed with the Immunoverse kit using molecular barcoded adaptors that cover the alpha/delta and beta/gamma chains. TCR library preparation used the same RNA that was used for transcriptome sequencing. Sequencing of the TCR libraries was done on an Illumina HiSeq 4000 with 2 x 150 cycles. On the authors' methods: TCR reads were aligned to human V, D, J and C references and assembled into CDR3 clonotypes with MiXCR, including quality filtering and error correction. Clonotype counts and gene usage diversity were analyzed with the tcR package in R. For inspection of raw mapping reads, RNA-seq reads were mapped by STAR aligner version 2.5.3a onto GRCh37 of the human genome. IR-seq fastq files were randomly downsampled with Seqtk 1.3 to test the effect of sequencing depth on detected clonotypes. TCRdb's own reprocessing of the public reads used fastp at Q25 and MiXCR and kept productive beta chains. Each entry merges the rows of one CDR3 protein and shows their most common DNA and genes. These V and J calls originate from TCRdb's pipeline instead of the authors' own analysis. Present in this sample are around 140,000 distinct CDR3 sequences, roughly 13% of which were seen just once. Together, the top ten hold about 8.6% of the sample.

Taken from the germline V gene (reference sequence), the CDR1 and CDR2 loops are SGHNT and YYREEE. The CDR3 region is 13 residues in length, termini included. Of the read, only the CDR3 DNA is kept; its 39 bases are in frame from base 1. V gives up 5 bases and J gives up 5 bases, and the segment between their germline ends measures 13 bases. To note about this clonotype: Its antigen remains unidentified. A much larger clonotype is one base distant, so this may be a read error. The conserved phenylalanine or tryptophan normally closing the CDR3 is absent here, so this likely arose from a read error.

Every patient had bone marrow sampled at the time of active disease. Ficoll-Hypaque density gradient centrifugation was used to isolate the bone marrow mononuclear cells. CD138-negative cells were obtained by negative selection after labeling with CD138 magnetic microbeads on a MACS separator, removing myeloma plasma cells. The purity of the isolated cells was checked by flow cytometry with CD138 antibodies on an Attune NxT. Total RNA was extracted with TRIzol reagent and quantified with a NanoDrop spectrophotometer. For each patient, paired RNA-seq and IR-seq were run on the CD138-negative bone marrow sample from that patient. Study-wide conclusions, independent of this receptor: Rather than purified T cells, the sorted CD138-negative fraction was a mixed bone marrow immune population. IR-seq captured clonotypes at much higher depth and more reliably than RNA-seq, and smaller IR-seq throughput sufficed to identify most shared clonotypes. The correlation between IR-seq and RNA-seq shared clonotype proportions rose when single-read clonotypes were removed. Single-read clonotypes made up about 80% of clonotypes but only roughly 3.5% of total reads in IR-seq, compared with about 69% of clonotypes and 44.6% of reads in RNA-seq.

This clonotype was sampled from a donor aged 40 or over with multiple myeloma. Recombination connected TRBV5-4 to TRBJ1-2; the D gene remains uncertain. The sequenced material came from a population of CD138-negative cells sorted from bone marrow. The cell subset or site label here, explained by the study, means: bone marrow mononuclear cells depleted of CD138+ plasma/myeloma cells by negative magnetic selection. The CDR3 is CASSPRGRYGYTL. In nucleotides, the sequence is TGTGCCAGCAGTCCCCGCGGGAGGTATGGCTACACCTTG.